This T cell receptor (beta chain) originates from a study of technical replicates of blood from a handful of donors. The assay was immunoSEQ multiplex PCR, and TCRdb's table has in-frame clones only and misses some. The sample shows around 83,000 clones, 90% to 95% of them seen only once. The V and J ends lost 4 bases and 4 bases, in that order; junction bases with no gene match: 3. Per germline, CDR1 SGHDN and CDR2 FVKESK. This CDR3 has 14 residues. The chain combines TRBV14 with TRBJ2-4; 8 nucleotides line up with TRBD2. The TCR originated in a human donor in good health. Material: T cells isolated from PBMCs. The CDR3 spells CASSLGGGKNIQYF. The CDR3 DNA is TGTGCCAGCAGCCTCGGGGGGGGTAAAAACATTCAGTACTTC.